This T cell receptor (beta chain) was recovered during a study of cytomegalovirus exposure and HLA in healthy donors. Study-wide findings and caveats: Cytomegalovirus association was listed for approximately 160 TCR beta chains. What a later analysis reportedly showed was that an Asian-associated ancestry cluster had fewer N-insertions than the approximately 700-donor mean.

As concerns this clone: The antigen is undetermined.

PCR was performed using 60 Vbeta and 13 Jbeta primers. The repertoire was sequenced with immunoSEQ multiplex PCR; TCRdb's copy has only in-frame clones and lacks some. Here the sample spans about 120,000 clones, about 80% being singletons. Germline values: CDR1 MNHEY, CDR2 SMNVEV (reference sequence). The ends lost 2 bases at V and 7 bases at J; junction bases unmatched: 2. The CDR3 length is 13 residues. The TCR comes from a female donor in good health and CMV-seropositive. The sequenced sample was PBMCs. The chain uses TRBV27 and TRBJ1-3; 7 nucleotides match TRBD1. The DNA of the CDR3 is TGTGCCAGCAGTTTAGCCAGGGGGAACACCATATATTTT. Amino acids: CASSLARGNTIYF.